These T cell receptor beta chains were read from a single sample in a study of T cell changes during pregnancy in multiple sclerosis. The repertoire was sequenced with immunoSEQ multiplex PCR; TCRdb's copy has only in-frame clones and lacks some. Here the sample spans tens of thousands of clones, around nine tenths being singletons. The sample in question was peripheral blood, obtained in the first trimester of pregnancy. Receptor source: a female donor in good health, enrolled as a control in a pregnancy study. The CDR3 runs from the conserved cysteine through the conserved F or W. Clone size appears in some rows only: once, few, many, or a class for an expanded clone.

TRBV19 NA 13 CATGQGWRQPQHF
TRBV10-1 NA 15 CASSSRDREDSPLHF
TRBV13 NA 14 CASSLAGTYNEQFF
TRBV19 once 15 CASSPGTSAQETQYF
TRBV19 NA 15 CASSMWREFTDTQYF
TRBV5-1 NA 14 CASNTLANTGELFF
TRBV19 NA 16 CASSSPRDIGTDTQYF
TRBV10-1 NA 15 CASSEDRGHGGELFF
TRBV29-1 NA 13 CSVGTGNNQPQHF
TRBV28 NA 17 CASRTAYRAGITDTQYF
TRBV4-2 few 20 CASSQDRFVRGHSSTDTQYF
TRBV4-3 NA 16 CASSSTGGELGDTQYF
TRBV6-5 few 13 CASKRGGRYGYTF
TRBV6-6 NA 14 CASTPGGSGNTIYF
TRBV5-6 once 16 CASSLDPQGIYTEAFF
TRBV6-5 once 11 CASRTGQNLYF
TRBV7-7 NA 20 CASSLISPRGQGAPNYGYTF
TRBV19 NA 17 CASSGTSGRQTTYEQYF
TRBV5-1 once 15 CASSLGTQFPTEAFF
TRBV6-1 NA 14 CASSEAAESRGQFF
TRBV7-8 NA 19 CASSPSGGSDLSSYNEQFF
TRBV6-6 NA 13 CASSYSISGELFF
TRBV5-4 once 13 CASSKRENTEAFF
TRBV27 NA 15 CASSFRDRAVGELFF
TRBV5-1 NA 14 CASSTGQAQETQYF
TRBV7-9 once 14 CASSYRQNTGELFF
TRBV7-9 NA 15 CASSLQQGGGEKLFF
TRBV6-4 NA 19 CASSVRVGLAGGKHNEQFF
TRBV5-5 NA 15 CASSYSGAGANVLTF
TRBV9 NA 12 CASSVAGDTQYF
TRBV19 NA 17 CASSMGAGNLVTGELFF
TRBV5-1 NA 17 CASSLKMGQGLVTEAFF
TRBV2 NA 17 CASSVGVGLANTGELFF
TRBV2 NA 15 CASSRDRGLIYEQYF
TRBV30 once 12 CACSYKFYEQYF
TRBV7-2 NA 13 CASSYRETDTQYF
TRBV7-3 NA 16 CASSALAGSIQETQYF
TRBV9 NA 14 CASSGLTETAGYTF
TRBV9 NA 16 CASSVEGHQEGNEQFF
TRBV28 NA 14 CASFGTGRTDTQYF
TRBV27 NA 13 CASSLQGTGELFF
TRBV4-3 NA 14 CASSPSEQDYGYTF
TRBV6-5 once 15 CASSWGQGVNTEAFF
TRBV6-5 NA 15 CASSFTGARSYGYTF
TRBV29-1 NA 14 CSVVPGESQETQYF
TRBV6-5 NA 16 CASSSTYQGSNQPQHF
TRBV9 few 17 CASSVTLTSGRFGELFF
TRBV5-1 NA 12 CASGTGGYEQYF
TRBV7-2 NA 15 CASSFLGGWETEAFF
TRBV28 NA 14 CASESGSGANVLTF
TRBV18 NA 16 CASSPGTKRRNTEAFF
TRBV29-1 NA 12 CSVEWGRDTQYF